These T cell receptor beta chains were read from a single sample in a study of response to subunit inactivated influenza vaccine. TCRdb re-called the RT-PCR reads through MiXCR, storing one row per CDR3 protein. This sample yields roughly 500,000 distinct CDR3 sequences, of which 15% to 20% are seen a single time; approximately 3% belongs to the top ten. Sequencing was performed on CD4+ T cells sorted from PBMCs, taken around 2 years after vaccination. These receptors were obtained from a man in his fifties or sixties who received an inactivated influenza vaccine. The CDR3 runs from the conserved cysteine through the conserved F or W. The order of the fields is V gene, D gene, clone size, J gene, CDR3 DNA, CDR3 protein. D genes are given only for firm matches. Clone sizes are given selectively: once, few, many, or a class where the clone is expanded.

V: TRBV19; D: TRBD2; size: .; J: TRBJ2-1; DNA: TGTGCCAGTAGTGAACTAGCGGGGGGGTTGGATGAGCAGTTCTTC; CDR3: CASSELAGGLDEQFF
V: TRBV10-3; D: .; size: .; J: TRBJ1-1; DNA: TGTGCCATCAACGGGGGGAAGGGACCTGAAGCTTTCTTT; CDR3: CAINGGKGPEAFF
V: TRBV12-3/TRBV12-4; D: .; size: .; J: TRBJ1-2; DNA: TGTGCCAGCAGCCCTTCTTCCGGGCCCCCGGGGGGCTACACCTTC; CDR3: CASSPSSGPPGGYTF
V: TRBV28; D: .; size: few; J: TRBJ1-2; DNA: TGTGCCAGCAGTTGGGAGAGGAGGAGCTACACCTTC; CDR3: CASSWERRSYTF
V: TRBV20-1; D: .; size: .; J: TRBJ2-1; DNA: TGCAGTGCTAGAGCGAGAAGTAGCGGCTCCTACAATGAGCAGTTCTTC; CDR3: CSARARSSGSYNEQFF
V: TRBV5-1; D: .; size: many; J: TRBJ2-2; DNA: TGCGCCAGCAGCTTGGCAGATGACGGGGAGCTGTTTTTT; CDR3: CASSLADDGELFF
V: TRBV20-1; D: .; size: few; J: TRBJ1-6; DNA: TGCAGTGCTAGACGGGCAGGGGCGTCGGATTCACCCCTCCACTTT; CDR3: CSARRAGASDSPLHF
V: TRBV27; D: TRBD1; size: .; J: TRBJ2-7; DNA: TGTGCCAGCAGCTACCGACGGACAGGCTCCTACGAGCAGTACTTC; CDR3: CASSYRRTGSYEQYF
V: TRBV20-1; D: TRBD1; size: many; J: TRBJ2-7; DNA: TGCAGTGCTGAAAGACAGGGGGTTTTTGGCGAGCAGTACTTC; CDR3: CSAERQGVFGEQYF
V: TRBV5-1; D: .; size: .; J: TRBJ1-1; DNA: TGCGCCAGCAGCATACAGGGTGGGATGAACACTGAAGCTTTCTTT; CDR3: CASSIQGGMNTEAFF
V: TRBV21-1; D: .; size: .; J: TRBJ2-3; DNA: TGTGCCAGCAGCAAAGGCTGCGACAACACAGATACGCAGTATTTT; CDR3: CASSKGCDNTDTQYF
V: TRBV20-1; D: .; size: .; J: TRBJ2-1; DNA: TGCAGTGCTAGAGTTGGTGCATTTGCTAGCTCCTACAATGAGCAGTTCTTC; CDR3: CSARVGAFASSYNEQFF
V: TRBV18; D: .; size: few; J: TRBJ2-3; DNA: TGTGCCAGCTCCCTCTCTAGCGAGTTCCGGGGATATACGCAGTATTTT; CDR3: CASSLSSEFRGYTQYF
V: TRBV2; D: .; size: few; J: TRBJ1-1; DNA: TGTGCCAGCAGTGAAGAGGGTGTGGGTAGGGCTCGCCTTGAAGCTTTCTTT; CDR3: CASSEEGVGRARLEAFF
V: TRBV7-2; D: .; size: .; J: TRBJ2-2; DNA: TGTGCCAGCAGCTTAGCGTGGAAGTCGACCGGGGAGCTGTTTTTT; CDR3: CASSLAWKSTGELFF
V: TRBV12-3/TRBV12-4; D: .; size: .; J: TRBJ2-7; DNA: TGTGCCAGCAGTCCGGGACACACAAGCTCCTACGAGCAGTACTTC; CDR3: CASSPGHTSSYEQYF
V: TRBV12-3/TRBV12-4; D: TRBD1; size: many; J: TRBJ2-7; DNA: TGTGCCAGCAGCGATACCGGGACAGGGGGTTCCGAGCAGTACTTC; CDR3: CASSDTGTGGSEQYF
V: TRBV20-1; D: TRBD1; size: .; J: TRBJ2-1; DNA: TGCAGTGCTAGAGAACAGGGGAGACTTTACAATGAGCAGTTCTTC; CDR3: CSAREQGRLYNEQFF
V: TRBV7-2; D: TRBD2; size: .; J: TRBJ2-5; DNA: TGTGCCAGCAGCTTAAGTCCCGGGGGGACTACAGAGACCCAGTACTTC; CDR3: CASSLSPGGTTETQYF
V: TRBV5-1; D: TRBD2; size: few; J: TRBJ2-5; DNA: TGCGCCAGCAGCTTGGAGACTAGCGGGGGGCGCAACCAAGAGACCCAGTACTTC; CDR3: CASSLETSGGRNQETQYF
V: TRBV20-1; D: TRBD1; size: .; J: TRBJ2-3; DNA: TGCAGTGGGTTGGACAGGGGGCGAAGCACAGATACGCAGTATTTT; CDR3: CSGLDRGRSTDTQYF
V: TRBV7-2; D: .; size: few; J: TRBJ2-5; DNA: TGTGCCAGCAGCTTAGAGGCTCGCAGCCAAGAGACCCAGTACTTC; CDR3: CASSLEARSQETQYF
V: TRBV7-3; D: TRBD1; size: few; J: TRBJ2-3; DNA: TGTGCCAGCAGCTCCACCGGGACAGGGACGACAGATACGCAGTATTTT; CDR3: CASSSTGTGTTDTQYF
V: TRBV15; D: .; size: many; J: TRBJ1-1; DNA: TGTGCCACCAGCCGGGGAGTGAACACTGAAGCTTTCTTT; CDR3: CATSRGVNTEAFF
V: TRBV6-1; D: TRBD1; size: few; J: TRBJ1-3; DNA: TGTGCCAGCAGTCCGGGACAGGGTACCGGAAACACCATATATTTT; CDR3: CASSPGQGTGNTIYF
V: TRBV29-1; D: TRBD1; size: many; J: TRBJ2-2; DNA: TGCAGCGTGCGACAGGGTGGGGACACCGGGGAGCTGTTTTTT; CDR3: CSVRQGGDTGELFF
V: TRBV3-1; D: .; size: few; J: TRBJ2-1; DNA: TGTGCCAGCAGCCAACGGATGTACGTTCGTAGCTCCTACAATGAGCAGTTCTTC; CDR3: CASSQRMYVRSSYNEQFF
V: TRBV5-1; D: .; size: .; J: TRBJ1-6; DNA: TGCGCCAGCAGCTTGGGTCAGCATGCCGCTTCACCCCTCCACTTT; CDR3: CASSLGQHAASPLHF
V: TRBV7-9; D: .; size: few; J: TRBJ1-5; DNA: TGTGCCAGCAGCTTTTCGGGGGATCAGCCCCAGCATTTT; CDR3: CASSFSGDQPQHF
V: TRBV4-1; D: .; size: few; J: TRBJ2-4; DNA: TGCGCCAGCAGCCAAGGACACGACATTCAGTACTTC; CDR3: CASSQGHDIQYF
V: TRBV18; D: TRBD1; size: .; J: TRBJ2-7; DNA: TGTGCCAGCTCACCAGCGACAGGGGGAAGGGAGCAGTACTTC; CDR3: CASSPATGGREQYF
V: TRBV6-5; D: TRBD2; size: .; J: TRBJ2-3; DNA: TGTGCCAGCAGTTACTCGATTAGCGGGGGGCCAGGGGATACGCAGTATTTT; CDR3: CASSYSISGGPGDTQYF
V: TRBV11-1; D: .; size: few; J: TRBJ1-2; DNA: TGTGCCAGCAGTTCCGGGACCAACTATGGCTACACCTTC; CDR3: CASSSGTNYGYTF
V: TRBV12-3/TRBV12-4; D: .; size: few; J: TRBJ1-2; DNA: TGTGCCAGCAGTTTATGGGGGGGAGCTAACTATGGCTACACCTTC; CDR3: CASSLWGGANYGYTF
V: TRBV6-1; D: TRBD1; size: few; J: TRBJ2-2; DNA: TGTGCCAGCAGCCGAGGACAGGGCCGAACTCTGACCGGGGAGCTGTTTTTT; CDR3: CASSRGQGRTLTGELFF
V: TRBV5-1; D: .; size: few; J: TRBJ2-7; DNA: TGCGCCAGCAGTCCTGGGGCGGACGCGGTTCGTGAGCAGTACTTC; CDR3: CASSPGADAVREQYF
V: TRBV3-1; D: .; size: .; J: TRBJ1-2; DNA: TGTGCCAGCACCCTACAGGGTTCTCTGGGTGGCTACACCTTC; CDR3: CASTLQGSLGGYTF
V: TRBV7-3; D: TRBD2; size: few; J: TRBJ2-7; DNA: TGTGCCAGCAGCTTAAGCGGTGCTAGCGGGAGCTACGAGCAGTACTTC; CDR3: CASSLSGASGSYEQYF
V: TRBV20-1; D: .; size: few; J: TRBJ1-5; DNA: TGCAGTGCTAGAGAATCCTTCGCCGAGAATCAGCCCCAGCATTTT; CDR3: CSARESFAENQPQHF
V: TRBV3-1; D: TRBD2; size: few; J: TRBJ2-5; DNA: TGTGCCAGCAGCAACCCAGCGGGGGGACAAGAGACCCAGTACTTC; CDR3: CASSNPAGGQETQYF
V: TRBV19; D: .; size: few; J: TRBJ1-4; DNA: TGTGCCAGTAGACCCCGCAGCCGGGACCTTTATGAAAAACTGTTTTTT; CDR3: CASRPRSRDLYEKLFF
V: TRBV5-1; D: .; size: .; J: TRBJ2-3; DNA: TGCGCCAGCAGTCAAACGCGGGGCAGGAGCACAGATACGCAGTATTTT; CDR3: CASSQTRGRSTDTQYF
V: TRBV5-5; D: TRBD1; size: .; J: TRBJ2-1; DNA: TGTGCCAGCAGCCGGGGACAGGCCGTTTCCTACAATGAGCAGTTCTTC; CDR3: CASSRGQAVSYNEQFF
V: TRBV21-1; D: .; size: .; J: TRBJ2-7; DNA: TGTGCCAGCATTCGTGGGGAAGTACCAAACCCAACCTACGAGCAGTACTTC; CDR3: CASIRGEVPNPTYEQYF
V: TRBV4-2; D: .; size: .; J: TRBJ2-7; DNA: TGTGCCAGCAGCCGATCACGGCCGGGGGAGCAGTACTTC; CDR3: CASSRSRPGEQYF
V: TRBV20-1; D: .; size: .; J: TRBJ2-7; DNA: TGCAGTGCTAGATCGTGGGGTTTCCACGAGCAGTACTTC; CDR3: CSARSWGFHEQYF
V: TRBV5-1; D: TRBD1; size: .; J: TRBJ2-1; DNA: TGCGCCAGCAGCTTGGGACCGGCAGGGGGTGAGCAGTTCTTC; CDR3: CASSLGPAGGEQFF
V: TRBV18; D: TRBD2; size: few; J: TRBJ2-1; DNA: TGTGCCAGCTCACAAAGGACTAGCGGGAGTGCCGGTGAGCAGTTCTTC; CDR3: CASSQRTSGSAGEQFF
V: TRBV29-1; D: TRBD1; size: many; J: TRBJ1-5; DNA: TGCAGCGTCTGCGTTGGGACAGGGGACCAGCCCCAGCATTTT; CDR3: CSVCVGTGDQPQHF
V: TRBV3-1; D: .; size: .; J: TRBJ2-3; DNA: TGTGCCAGCAGCTCACACCCTAGCACAGATACGCAGTATTTT; CDR3: CASSSHPSTDTQYF
V: TRBV6-2/TRBV6-3; D: .; size: few; J: TRBJ1-6; DNA: TGTGCCAGCAGTTACCCAGATTCACCCCTCCACTTT; CDR3: CASSYPDSPLHF
V: TRBV7-8; D: .; size: .; J: TRBJ2-1; DNA: TGTGCCAGCAGCTCAAAGACCTTGGGGGGACCAAACAATGAGCAGTTCTTC; CDR3: CASSSKTLGGPNNEQFF
V: TRBV5-5; D: TRBD1; size: many; J: TRBJ2-2; DNA: TGTGCCAGCAGCTGGGCCAGGGACAGAAACACCGGGGAGCTGTTTTTT; CDR3: CASSWARDRNTGELFF
V: TRBV2; D: .; size: .; J: TRBJ1-4; DNA: TGTGCCAGCAGTGCGACCGCGACAGTTCGTGAAAAACTGTTTTTT; CDR3: CASSATATVREKLFF